Presented here are 19 T cell receptor beta chains from one specimen sequenced in a study of cytomegalovirus exposure and HLA in healthy donors. In the PCR, 60 Vbeta and 13 Jbeta primers were used. Method: immunoSEQ multiplex PCR; TCRdb's copy keeps in-frame clones and lacks some. Counted here are about 190,000 clones, almost 80% occurring once; the ten biggest clones make up less than 2%. Specimen: PBMCs. The receptors derive from a woman under 30 in good health and CMV-seronegative.

In the case of this clone: Other DNA sequences in this specimen translate into the identical CDR3. J is TRBJ1-5 and V is TRBV5-1; 7 bases match TRBD1. Losses at the gene ends were 0 bases for V and 4 bases for J; bases not matched to a gene: 1. CDR3 length equals 14 residues. In germline, CDR1 is SGHRS, CDR2 YFSETQ. The CDR3 protein is CASSLGTGNQPQHF. DNA of the CDR3: TGCGCCAGCAGCTTGGGGACAGGTAATCAGCCCCAGCATTTT.

The J gene is TRBJ2-7, the V gene TRBV18, with 7 bases aligning to TRBD1. Trimming removed 5 bases from V and 2 bases from J; junction bases left unmatched: 12. Per the germline V gene, CDR1 is KGHSH and CDR2 is LQKENI. The CDR3 totals 16 residues. The CDR3 reads CASSATPGGTTYEQYF. The CDR3 DNA reads as TGTGCCAGCTCAGCAACCCCAGGGGGTACTACCTACGAGCAGTACTTC. The variable domain in full, completed from reference TRBV18 and TRBJ2-7, reads NAGVMQNPRHLVRRRGQEARLRCSPMKGHSHVYWYRQLPEEGLKFMVYLQKENIIDESGMPKERFSAEFPKEGPSILRIQQVVRGDSAAYFCASSATPGGTTYEQYFGPGTRLTVT.

This chain connects TRBV25-1 to TRBJ2-7, with 10 bases that match TRBD2. Germline lookup yields CDR1 MGHDK and CDR2 SYGVNS. This CDR3 is 15 amino acids long. Trimming took 8 bases from V and 2 from J; bases not matched to a gene: 9. CDR3 coding DNA: TGTGCCAGCCACGATGGTAGCGGGAGGCCCTACGAGCAGTACTTC. Translation: CASHDGSGRPYEQYF.

J is TRBJ2-7 and V is TRBV27; 7 bases map to TRBD2. The CDR3 loop spans 16 amino acids. Germline values: CDR1 MNHEY, CDR2 SMNVEV (reference sequence). Unmatched junction bases numbered 13, after V lost 2 bases and J lost 6 bases. The CDR3 here is CASSLAVVSSGAEQYF. Here the CDR3 DNA reads TGTGCCAGCAGTTTAGCGGTCGTCTCTAGCGGTGCCGAGCAGTACTTC.

The rearrangement links TRBV13 to TRBJ2-2; TRBD1 matches 7 bases. V trimming: 3 bases; J trimming: 6 bases; junction bases outside the gene matches: 1. This CDR3 is built from 13 residues. CDR1 PRHDT and CDR2 FYEKMQ come from the germline V gene (reference sequence). The CDR3 is CASSFTGAGELFF. CDR3 in DNA: TGTGCCAGCAGCTTCACAGGGGCCGGGGAGCTGTTTTTT. Complete variable domain (other parts from reference TRBV13 and TRBJ2-2): AAGVIQSPRHLIKEKRETATLKCYPIPRHDTVYWYQQGPGQDPQFLISFYEKMQSDKGSIPDRFSAQQFSDYHSELNMSSLELGDSALYFCASSFTGAGELFFGEGSRLTVL.

This rearrangement joins TRBV7-9 to TRBJ2-7; the D gene is possibly TRBD2 (6 bases). The germline V gene has CDR1 SEHNR and CDR2 FQNEAQ (reference sequence). The CDR3 has 12 residues. V was shortened by 1 base and J by 9 bases, with 10 bases between the two germline ends. This chain's CDR3 is CASSLDISGQYF. As DNA, the CDR3 is TGTGCCAGCAGCTTAGATATTAGCGGGCAGTACTTC.

The V and J genes are TRBV2 and TRBJ2-3, with TRBD2 identical over 8 bases. CDR3 size: 16 residues. Germline assignment: CDR1 SNHLY and CDR2 FYNNEI. Unmatched junction bases numbered 11, after V lost 5 bases and J lost 4 bases. In DNA form, the CDR3 reads TGTGCCAGCAGTCTTGAAGGCGGGGGGCTTGCAGATACGCAGTATTTT. It codes for CASSLEGGGLADTQYF.

This chain connects TRBV4-2 to TRBJ2-1; 12 bases agree with TRBD2. The CDR3 has 15 residues. With 6 bases clipped from V and 9 bases from J, the junction kept 9 bases outside the gene matches. Per germline, CDR1 LGHNA and CDR2 YNFKEQ. The CDR3 DNA sequence: TGTGCCAGCAGACTGACTAGCGGGAGTGAGGGTGAGCAGTTCTTC. Translating gives CASRLTSGSEGEQFF.

The gene calls are TRBV11-2 and TRBJ2-7, with TRBD2 identical over 7 bases. With V trimmed by 3 bases and J by 2 bases, 4 bases remained unmatched. This CDR3 contains 14 residues. Germline-derived CDR1 and CDR2 are SGHAT and FQNNGV. The CDR3 sequence is CASSFRTRPYEQYF. The DNA of the CDR3 is TGTGCCAGCAGCTTCCGGACTAGGCCCTACGAGCAGTACTTC.

The rearrangement uses TRBV11-2 and TRBJ1-5; tentative D call: TRBD1 (5 bases). Per the germline V gene, CDR1 is SGHAT and CDR2 is FQNNGV. V lost 5 bases and J lost 5, with 19 bases in between. The CDR3 length is 16 residues. In DNA, the CDR3 is TGTGCCAGCAGCCCAGACCGACCCACACAGGATCAGCCCCAGCATTTT. Its protein is CASSPDRPTQDQPQHF.

This chain connects TRBV15 to TRBJ1-2; D remains unclear. Germline assignment: CDR1 LNHNV and CDR2 YYDKDF (reference sequence). The ends were cut back, 1 base at V and 0 bases at J, with 15 bases in the middle. The CDR3 has 17 amino acids. The CDR3 here is CATSRGGNNLANYGYTF. Here the CDR3 DNA reads TGTGCCACCAGCAGAGGTGGTAACAACCTAGCTAACTATGGCTACACCTTC.

The chain joins TRBV4-2 to TRBJ1-6; 9 bases are a match to TRBD1. Germline values: CDR1 LGHNA, CDR2 YNFKEQ. The trim removed 2 bases at V and 5 bases at J, leaving 4 bases unmatched. CDR3 length: 16 amino acids. CDR3 in amino acids: CASSQMTGGNNSPLHF. The CDR3 bases are TGTGCCAGCAGCCAAATGACAGGGGGAAATAATTCACCCCTCCACTTT.

The rearrangement links TRBV7-3 to TRBJ1-2; TRBD1 matches 8 bases. Germline CDR1 reads SGHTA; CDR2 reads FQGTGA. V shed 5 bases, J shed 8 bases, and the junction held 7 bases outside the gene matches. The CDR3 consists of 13 residues. The CDR3 loop is CASSLDRGEGYTF. The CDR3 region has the DNA TGTGCCAGCAGCCTAGACAGGGGCGAAGGCTACACCTTC.

The V call is TRBV6-1, the J call TRBJ2-1; D not certain. In germline, CDR1 is MNHNS, CDR2 SASEGT. CDR3 size: 15 residues. Trimming took off 2 bases at V and 0 bases at J, with 8 bases between the two ends. The CDR3 loop reads CASSEPGGSYNEQFF. The DNA of the CDR3 is TGTGCCAGCAGTGAACCCGGCGGCTCCTACAATGAGCAGTTCTTC.

V gene TRBV30 combines with J gene TRBJ2-3, with 8 nucleotides matching TRBD1. Unmatched junction bases numbered 9, after V lost 2 bases and J lost 5 bases. The CDR3 contains 15 residues. Germline V gives CDR1 GTSNPN, CDR2 SVGIG (reference sequence). DNA of the CDR3: TGTGCCTGGAGTCCCCGGGACAGGCGATTAGATACGCAGTATTTT. Protein: CAWSPRDRRLDTQYF.

About this clone: Other DNA sequences within the sample encode an identical CDR3. The V gene is TRBV5-6, the J gene TRBJ1-2; 7 positions agree with TRBD1. V was clipped by 0 bases and J by 7 bases; unmatched bases: 15. Germline-derived CDR1 and CDR2 are SGHDT and YYEEEE. The length of the CDR3 is 17 residues. CDR3 region: CASSLGQGARGAGGYTF. The CDR3 DNA is TGTGCCAGCAGCTTGGGACAGGGAGCCAGGGGTGCAGGTGGCTACACCTTC.

This clone was recorded a few times. The chain couples TRBV19 to TRBJ1-4; 8 bases map to TRBD1. CDR1 is LNHDA, CDR2 SQIVND, per germline (reference sequence). This CDR3 contains 15 residues. V trimming: 10 bases; J trimming: 10 bases; junction bases outside the gene matches: 17. CDR3 in amino acids: CATGRGQGDLGKLFF. The CDR3 bases are TGTGCCACCGGCAGGGGGCAGGGGGATTTAGGAAAACTGTTTTTT.

The J gene is TRBJ1-2, the V gene TRBV7-2; no definite D call. The germline V and J ends were trimmed by 5 bases and 0 bases, with 13 bases remaining between them. Germline CDR1 is SGHTA and CDR2 is FQGNSA. This CDR3 has 15 residues. CDR3 sequence reads: CASSPLRSSNYGYTF. CDR3 DNA: TGTGCCAGCAGCCCCCTTCGGAGTTCTAACTATGGCTACACCTTC.

The chain couples TRBV5-4 to TRBJ2-5; 10 bases agree with TRBD2. With 3 bases clipped from V and 2 bases from J, the junction kept 4 bases outside the gene matches. There are 15 residues in the CDR3. Germline CDR1 is SGHNT and CDR2 is YYREEE (reference sequence). The CDR3 region is CASSYEGLAQETQYF. CDR3 in DNA: TGTGCCAGCAGCTACGAGGGACTAGCGCAAGAGACCCAGTACTTC.